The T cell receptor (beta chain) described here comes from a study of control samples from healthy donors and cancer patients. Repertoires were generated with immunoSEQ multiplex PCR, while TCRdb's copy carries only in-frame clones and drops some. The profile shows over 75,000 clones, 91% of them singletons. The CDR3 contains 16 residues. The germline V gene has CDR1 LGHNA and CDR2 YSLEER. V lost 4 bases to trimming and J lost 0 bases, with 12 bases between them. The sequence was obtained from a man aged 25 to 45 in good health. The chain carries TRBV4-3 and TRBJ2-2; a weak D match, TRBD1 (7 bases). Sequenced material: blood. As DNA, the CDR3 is TGCGCCAGCAGCCGGGCGGGACAGTCGAACACCGGGGAGCTGTTTTTT. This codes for CASSRAGQSNTGELFF.